A single sample gave rise to the 15 T cell receptor beta chains below, sequenced in a study of blood T cell repertoires in COVID-19. The assay was immunoSEQ multiplex PCR, and TCRdb's table has in-frame clones only and misses some. There are around 200,000 clones in the sample; 86% occur only once, and approximately 4.8% lies in the top ten. Sequencing used PBMCs or T cells enriched from blood (not recorded which). All receptors come from a woman in her thirties who had been exposed to COVID-19.

Notes on this clone: The identical CDR3 is also encoded by other nucleotide sequences in the sample. The chain joins TRBV3-1 (or the pseudogene TRBV3-2) to TRBJ2-7, with TRBD2 identical over 8 bases. CDR1 and CDR2 (germline): LGHDT, YNNKEL (reference sequence). The V segment lost 1 base and the J segment 2 bases; nucleotides outside the gene matches: 4. This CDR3 has 15 amino acids. DNA for the CDR3: TGTGCCAGCAGCCAAGGCACGGGGGGGGCCTACGAGCAGTACTTC. This translates into CASSQGTGGAYEQYF.

The chain uses TRBV18 and TRBJ1-2; the match to TRBD1 covers 8 bases. Trimming cost V 1 base and J 3 bases; bases outside gene matches: 1. This CDR3 region has 14 residues. Germline CDR1 KGHSH, CDR2 LQKENI. Here the CDR3 DNA reads TGTGCCAGCTCACCACAGGACAGGGACTATGGCTACACCTTC. Its translation is CASSPQDRDYGYTF.

The genes are TRBV19 and TRBJ2-5; no reliable D call. The CDR3 contains 12 residues. Looked up from germline, CDR1 is LNHDA and CDR2 is SQIVND (reference sequence). V gave up 5 bases and J gave up 5 bases, with 9 bases separating them. Here the CDR3 reads CASSHSWETQYF. In nucleotides, the CDR3 is TGTGCCAGTAGTCATAGTTGGGAGACCCAGTACTTC.

The chain has TRBV11-2 and TRBJ2-7, with 7 bases aligning to TRBD1. CDR1 and CDR2 from the germline V gene are SGHAT and FQNNGV. This CDR3 comprises 13 residues. Trimming removed 5 bases from V and 5 bases from J; junction bases left unmatched: 6. The CDR3 is CASSNDRVHEQYF. Written as DNA, the CDR3 is TGTGCCAGCAGCAATGACAGGGTCCACGAGCAGTACTTC.

The CDR3 loop is CASSQGTSNTF. DNA for the CDR3: TGTGCCAGCAGCCAAGGGACTTCGAACACCTTC. V and J are TRBV3-1 (or the pseudogene TRBV3-2) and TRBJ1-2; no reliable D call. The CDR3 runs to 11 residues. The germline V and J ends were trimmed by 1 base and 12 bases, with 9 bases remaining between them. Germline V gives CDR1 LGHDT, CDR2 YNNKEL (reference sequence).

The V and J genes are TRBV27 and TRBJ1-1, with D hard to call. The CDR3 is 16 residues long. Between the trimmed V and J ends, which lost 5 bases and 1 base, there was a span of 17 bases. Germline CDR1 MNHEY, CDR2 SMNVEV (reference sequence). CDR3 nucleotides: TGTGCCAGCAGTCCCCGACGACATGCTCAGAACACTGAAGCTTTCTTT. Translated, it gives CASSPRRHAQNTEAFF.

This chain joins TRBV3-1 (or the pseudogene TRBV3-2) and TRBJ1-1; 7 positions match TRBD1. Germline trimming cut 0 bases from V and 6 bases from J; bases unmatched to any gene: 4. The CDR3 covers 14 residues. Germline CDR1 reads LGHDT; CDR2 reads YNNKEL (reference sequence). The CDR3 DNA reads TGTGCCAGCAGCCAAGAGAGTGGGACAGCTGAAGCTTTCTTT. Translation gives CASSQESGTAEAFF.

V and J are TRBV11-3 and TRBJ1-1, with unresolved D. The CDR3 runs 14 residues. CDR1 and CDR2 from the germline V gene are SGHNT and YENEEA. V lost 5 bases, J lost 0 bases, and 10 bases lay in between. This chain's CDR3 is CASSPAAMNTEAFF. CDR3 coding DNA: TGTGCCAGCAGCCCCGCGGCTATGAACACTGAAGCTTTCTTT.

The chain carries TRBV2 and TRBJ2-7; D unclear. Germline V gene sequence: CDR1 SNHLY, CDR2 FYNNEI. V was clipped by 7 bases and J by 2 bases, with 15 bases between them. The CDR3 sequence is 14 residues long. CDR3 protein: CASKTRLQPYEQYF. CDR3 nucleotides: TGTGCCAGCAAAACCAGACTGCAGCCCTACGAGCAGTACTTC.

As for this clone: This same CDR3 is encoded by further DNA sequences in the sample. This chain connects TRBV5-1 to TRBJ1-1; TRBD1 is a possible D gene (6 bases). CDR3 length: 15 residues. V dropped 5 bases and J dropped 1 base, with 15 bases sitting between them. Germline lookup yields CDR1 SGHRS and CDR2 YFSETQ. Here the CDR3 reads CASSLSGTQNTEAFF. CDR3 DNA: TGCGCCAGCAGTTTATCCGGGACACAGAACACTGAAGCTTTCTTT.

The CDR3 sequence: CASSQDSAGGPGEQYF. CDR3 nucleotide sequence: TGTGCCAGCAGCCAAGATAGCGCGGGGGGGCCGGGGGAGCAGTACTTC. This chain links TRBV4-2 with TRBJ2-7; 9 nucleotides agree with TRBD2. The V gene end was trimmed by 0 bases and the J gene end by 7 bases; junction bases not matched to a gene: 10. This CDR3 has 16 residues. Germline CDR1 is LGHNA and CDR2 is YNFKEQ.

The chain links TRBV20-1 to TRBJ1-3; D gene uncertain. The CDR3 spans 13 residues. Per the germline V gene, CDR1 is DFQATT and CDR2 is SNEGSKA (reference sequence). V gave up 3 bases and J gave up 4 bases, with 10 bases separating them. The DNA of the CDR3 is TGCAGTGCTAGTTGGGGAGGGGGAAACACCATATATTTT. This gives the protein CSASWGGGNTIYF.

J is TRBJ2-7 and V is TRBV5-1; TRBD2 aligns across 7 bases. V lost 4 bases to trimming and J lost 6 bases; unmatched junction nucleotides: 16. The CDR3 contains 16 residues. Per germline, CDR1 SGHRS and CDR2 YFSETQ. The CDR3 sequence is CASSPGEGSLVLEQYF. The DNA for the CDR3 is TGCGCCAGCAGCCCCGGGGAGGGAAGTCTAGTCCTCGAGCAGTACTTC.

The rearrangement joins TRBV5-1 to TRBJ1-5, with D hard to call. V was clipped by 4 bases and J by 1 base, with 6 bases between them. This CDR3 is built from 13 residues. Per germline, CDR1 SGHRS and CDR2 YFSETQ. The CDR3 is CASSTGSNQPQHF. The CDR3 DNA reads TGCGCCAGCAGCACGGGGAGCAATCAGCCCCAGCATTTT.

The J gene is TRBJ1-1, the V gene TRBV6-5, with D perhaps TRBD1 (6 bases). Trimming pared 6 bases from V and 0 bases from J, leaving 11 bases between. CDR1 is MNHEY and CDR2 is SVGAGI in the germline V gene. The CDR3 runs to 14 residues. CDR3 protein: CASSVTGLNTEAFF. CDR3 in DNA: TGTGCCAGCAGCGTTACAGGGTTGAACACTGAAGCTTTCTTT.